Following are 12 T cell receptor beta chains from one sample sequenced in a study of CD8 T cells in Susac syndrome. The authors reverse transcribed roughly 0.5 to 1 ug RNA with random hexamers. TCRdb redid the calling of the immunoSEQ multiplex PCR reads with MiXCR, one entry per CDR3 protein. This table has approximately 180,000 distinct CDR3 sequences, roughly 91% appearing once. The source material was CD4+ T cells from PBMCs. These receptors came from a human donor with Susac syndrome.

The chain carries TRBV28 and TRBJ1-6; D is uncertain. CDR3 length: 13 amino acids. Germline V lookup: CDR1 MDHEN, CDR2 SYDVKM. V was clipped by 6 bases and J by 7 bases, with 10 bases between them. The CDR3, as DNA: TGTGCCAGCAGGGGGAAGCCCAATTCACCCCTCCACTTT. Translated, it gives CASRGKPNSPLHF.

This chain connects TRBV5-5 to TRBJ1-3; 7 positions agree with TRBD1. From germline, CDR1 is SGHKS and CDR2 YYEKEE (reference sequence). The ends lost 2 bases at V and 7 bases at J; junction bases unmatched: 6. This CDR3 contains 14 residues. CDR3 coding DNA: TGTGCCAGCAGCTTACCGGGACAGATGAACACCATATATTTT. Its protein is CASSLPGQMNTIYF.

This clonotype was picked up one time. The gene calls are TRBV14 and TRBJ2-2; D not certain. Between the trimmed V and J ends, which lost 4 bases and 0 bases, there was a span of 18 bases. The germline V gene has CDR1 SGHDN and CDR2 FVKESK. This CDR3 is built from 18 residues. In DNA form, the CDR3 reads TGTGCCAGCAGCCTCTACTGGAAATTCTTCGCGAACACCGGGGAGCTGTTTTTT. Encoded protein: CASSLYWKFFANTGELFF.

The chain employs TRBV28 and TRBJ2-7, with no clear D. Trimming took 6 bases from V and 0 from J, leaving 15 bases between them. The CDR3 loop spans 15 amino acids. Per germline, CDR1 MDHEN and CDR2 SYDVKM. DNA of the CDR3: TGTGCCAGCAGCCCGTCTGCCTTCTTCTCCTACGAGCAGTACTTC. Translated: CASSPSAFFSYEQYF.

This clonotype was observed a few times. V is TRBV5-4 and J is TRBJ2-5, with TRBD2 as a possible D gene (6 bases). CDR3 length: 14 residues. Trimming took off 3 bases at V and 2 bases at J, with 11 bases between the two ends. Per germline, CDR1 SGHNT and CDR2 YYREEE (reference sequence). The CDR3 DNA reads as TGTGCCAGCAGCTCGGGACTCCTTCAAGAGACCCAGTACTTC. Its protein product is CASSSGLLQETQYF.

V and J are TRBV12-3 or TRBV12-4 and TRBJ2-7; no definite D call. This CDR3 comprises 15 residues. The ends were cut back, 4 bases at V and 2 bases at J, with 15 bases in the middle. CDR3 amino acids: CASSSMTTATYEQYF. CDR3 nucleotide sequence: TGTGCCAGCAGTTCTATGACAACAGCCACCTACGAGCAGTACTTC.

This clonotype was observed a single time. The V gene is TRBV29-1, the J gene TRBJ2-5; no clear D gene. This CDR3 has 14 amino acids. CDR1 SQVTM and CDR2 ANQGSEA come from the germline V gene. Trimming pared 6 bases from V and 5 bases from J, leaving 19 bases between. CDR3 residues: CSVLGLGVFETQYF. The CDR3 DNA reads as TGCAGCGTCCTAGGGCTTGGCGTTTTTGAGACCCAGTACTTC. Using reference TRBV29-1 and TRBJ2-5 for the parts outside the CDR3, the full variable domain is SAVISQKPSRDICQRGTSLTIQCQVDSQVTMMFWYRQQPGQSLTLIATANQGSEATYESGFVIDKFPISRPNLTFSTLTVSNMSPEDSSIYLCSVLGLGVFETQYFGPGTRLLVL.

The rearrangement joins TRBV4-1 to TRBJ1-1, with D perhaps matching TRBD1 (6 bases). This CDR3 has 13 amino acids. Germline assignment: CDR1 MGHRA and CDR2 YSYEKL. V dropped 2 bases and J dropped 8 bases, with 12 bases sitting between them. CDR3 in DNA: TGCGCCAGCAGCCAAATTACCGGGACAGAAGCTTTCTTT. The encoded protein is CASSQITGTEAFF.

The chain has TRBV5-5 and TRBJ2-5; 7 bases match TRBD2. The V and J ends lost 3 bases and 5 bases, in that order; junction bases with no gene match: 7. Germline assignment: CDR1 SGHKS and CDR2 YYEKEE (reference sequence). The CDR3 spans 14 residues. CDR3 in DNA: TGTGCCAGCAGCTCGAACCTCGGGGGGGAGACCCAGTACTTC. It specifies CASSSNLGGETQYF.

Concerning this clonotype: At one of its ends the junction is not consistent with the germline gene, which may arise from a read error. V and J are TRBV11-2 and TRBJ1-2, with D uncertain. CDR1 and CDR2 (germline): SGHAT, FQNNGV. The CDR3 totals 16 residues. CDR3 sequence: CAGRPNRGNANYGYTF. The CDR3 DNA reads TGTGCCGGCAGACCTAATCGAGGGAATGCTAACTATGGCTACACCTTC.

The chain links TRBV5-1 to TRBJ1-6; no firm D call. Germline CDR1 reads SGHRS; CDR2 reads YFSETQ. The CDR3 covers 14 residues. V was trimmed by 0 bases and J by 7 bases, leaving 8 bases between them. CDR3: CASSLDTGNSPLHF. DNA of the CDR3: TGCGCCAGCAGCTTGGATACTGGCAATTCACCCCTCCACTTT.

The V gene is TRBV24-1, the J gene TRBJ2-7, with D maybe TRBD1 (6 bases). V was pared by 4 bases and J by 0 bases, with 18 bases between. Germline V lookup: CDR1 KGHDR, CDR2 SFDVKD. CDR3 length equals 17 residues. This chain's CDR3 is CATSEKGGRNYSYEQYF. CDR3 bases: TGTGCCACCAGTGAGAAAGGGGGTAGGAACTACTCCTACGAGCAGTACTTC.